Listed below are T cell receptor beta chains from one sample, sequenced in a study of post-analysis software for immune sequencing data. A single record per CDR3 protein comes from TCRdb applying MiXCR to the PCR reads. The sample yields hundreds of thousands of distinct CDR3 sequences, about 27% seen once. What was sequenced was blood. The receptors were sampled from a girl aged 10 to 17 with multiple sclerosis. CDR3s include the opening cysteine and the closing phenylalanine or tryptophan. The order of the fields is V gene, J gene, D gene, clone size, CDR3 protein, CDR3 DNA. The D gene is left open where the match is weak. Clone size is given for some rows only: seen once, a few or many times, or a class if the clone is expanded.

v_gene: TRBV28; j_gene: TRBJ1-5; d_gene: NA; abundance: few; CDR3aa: CASTPGGVYGNQPQHF; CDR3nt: TGTGCCAGCACCCCTGGTGGGGTGTACGGCAATCAGCCCCAGCATTTT
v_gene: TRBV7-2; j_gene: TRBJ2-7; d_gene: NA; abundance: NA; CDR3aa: CASSLAPDRTYEQYF; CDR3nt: TGTGCCAGCAGCTTAGCCCCCGACAGGACCTACGAGCAGTACTTC
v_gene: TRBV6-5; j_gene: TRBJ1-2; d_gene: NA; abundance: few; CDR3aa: CASRPNFKYYGYTF; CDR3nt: TGTGCCAGCAGGCCAAACTTTAAGTACTATGGCTACACCTTC
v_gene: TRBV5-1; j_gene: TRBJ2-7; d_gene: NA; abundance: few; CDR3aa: CASSLGFRSSYEQYF; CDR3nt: TGCGCCAGCAGCTTGGGTTTCCGAAGCTCCTACGAGCAGTACTTC
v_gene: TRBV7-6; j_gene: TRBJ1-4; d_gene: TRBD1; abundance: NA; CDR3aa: CASSPGQGMAREKLFF; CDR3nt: TGTGCCAGCAGCCCGGGACAGGGAATGGCCAGGGAAAAACTGTTTTTT
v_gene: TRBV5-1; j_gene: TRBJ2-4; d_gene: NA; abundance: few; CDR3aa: CASSLGRRREDKNIQYF; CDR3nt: TGCGCCAGCAGCTTGGGGAGGCGGAGGGAAGACAAAAACATTCAGTACTTC
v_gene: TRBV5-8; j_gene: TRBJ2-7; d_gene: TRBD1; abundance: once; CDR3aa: CASSFLDREVYEQYF; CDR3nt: TGTGCCAGCAGCTTCTTGGACAGGGAGGTCTACGAGCAGTACTTC
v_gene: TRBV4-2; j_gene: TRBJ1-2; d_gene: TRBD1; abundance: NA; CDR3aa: CASSQDDRAVDYGYTF; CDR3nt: TGTGCCAGCAGCCAAGATGACAGGGCCGTAGACTATGGCTACACCTTC
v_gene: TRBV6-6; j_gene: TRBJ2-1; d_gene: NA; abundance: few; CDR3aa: CASGSRPAYNEQFF; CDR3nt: TGTGCCAGCGGTTCGCGACCGGCCTACAATGAGCAGTTCTTC
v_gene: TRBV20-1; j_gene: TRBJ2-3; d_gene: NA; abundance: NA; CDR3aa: CGGGTDTQYF; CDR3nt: TGTGGCGGGGGCACAGATACGCAGTATTTT
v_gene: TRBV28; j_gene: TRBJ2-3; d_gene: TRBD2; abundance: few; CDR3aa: CASSPLAGGPKDTQYF; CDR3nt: TGTGCCAGCAGTCCACTAGCGGGAGGGCCTAAAGATACGCAGTATTTT
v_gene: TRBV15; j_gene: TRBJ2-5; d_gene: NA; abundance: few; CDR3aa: CATSRDADQETQYF; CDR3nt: TGTGCCACCAGCAGAGACGCGGACCAAGAGACCCAGTACTTC
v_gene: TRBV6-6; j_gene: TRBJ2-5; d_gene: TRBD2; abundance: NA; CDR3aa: CASSYATSGPGTQYF; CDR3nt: TGTGCCAGCAGTTATGCGACTAGCGGCCCAGGGACCCAGTACTTC
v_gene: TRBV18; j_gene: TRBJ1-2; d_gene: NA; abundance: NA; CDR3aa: CASQSEVVEGYTF; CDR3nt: TGTGCCAGCCAATCGGAGGTGGTTGAGGGCTACACCTTC
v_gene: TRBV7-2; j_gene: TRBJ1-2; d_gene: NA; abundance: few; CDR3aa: CASSRSAEIRGYTF; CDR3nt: TGTGCCAGCAGCCGATCAGCGGAAATTCGGGGCTACACCTTC
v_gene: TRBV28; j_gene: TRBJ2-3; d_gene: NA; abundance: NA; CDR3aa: CASSMGTDTQYF; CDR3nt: TGTGCCAGCAGTATGGGCACAGATACGCAGTATTTT
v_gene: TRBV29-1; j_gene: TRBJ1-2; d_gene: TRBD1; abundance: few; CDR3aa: CSVDKDRGDHGYTF; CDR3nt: TGCAGCGTTGACAAGGACAGGGGTGACCATGGCTACACCTTC
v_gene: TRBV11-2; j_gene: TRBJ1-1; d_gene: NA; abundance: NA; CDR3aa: CASSSSSLQWLAFF; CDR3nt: TGTGCCAGCAGCTCCTCCTCCCTCCAATGGTTGGCTTTCTTT
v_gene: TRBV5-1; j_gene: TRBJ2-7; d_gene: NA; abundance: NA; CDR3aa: CASSLLTLNEQYF; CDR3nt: TGCGCCAGCAGCTTGCTTACCTTGAACGAGCAGTACTTC
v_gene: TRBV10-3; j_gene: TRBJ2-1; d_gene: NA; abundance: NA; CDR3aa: CAITDPFSGNEQFF; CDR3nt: TGTGCCATCACTGACCCCTTTTCGGGGAATGAGCAGTTCTTC
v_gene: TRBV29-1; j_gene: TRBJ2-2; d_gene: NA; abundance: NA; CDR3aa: CSGGTGELFF; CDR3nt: TGCAGCGGAGGCACCGGGGAGCTGTTTTTT
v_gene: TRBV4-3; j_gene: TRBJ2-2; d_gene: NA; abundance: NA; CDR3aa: CASSQRRADGTGELFF; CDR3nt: TGCGCCAGCAGCCAGAGGAGGGCCGATGGAACCGGGGAGCTGTTTTTT
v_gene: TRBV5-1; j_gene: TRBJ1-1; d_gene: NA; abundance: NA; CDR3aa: CASSPFGRNTEAFF; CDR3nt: TGCGCCAGCAGCCCCTTCGGCCGAAACACTGAAGCTTTCTTT
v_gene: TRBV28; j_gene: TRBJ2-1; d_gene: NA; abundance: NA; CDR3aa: CASSLFPGAFEQFF; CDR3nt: TGTGCCAGCAGTTTATTCCCCGGGGCGTTTGAGCAGTTCTTC
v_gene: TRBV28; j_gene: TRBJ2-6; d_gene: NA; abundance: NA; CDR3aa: CASISGASGANVLTF; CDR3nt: TGTGCCAGCATTTCGGGGGCCTCTGGGGCCAACGTCCTGACTTTC
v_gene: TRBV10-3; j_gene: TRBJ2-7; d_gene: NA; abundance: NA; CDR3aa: CAARRDTVYEQYF; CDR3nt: TGTGCCGCACGGCGGGACACAGTCTACGAGCAGTACTTC
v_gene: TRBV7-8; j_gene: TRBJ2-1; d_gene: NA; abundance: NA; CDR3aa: CASSLSQRASSYNEQFF; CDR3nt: TGTGCCAGCAGCTTATCCCAGCGGGCGAGCTCCTACAATGAGCAGTTCTTC
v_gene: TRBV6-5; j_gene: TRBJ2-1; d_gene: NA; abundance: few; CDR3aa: CASSYSQGRGAYNEQFF; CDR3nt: TGTGCCAGCAGTTATTCGCAGGGGAGAGGGGCCTACAATGAGCAGTTCTTC
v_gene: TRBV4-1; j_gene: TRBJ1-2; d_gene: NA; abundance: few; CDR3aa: CASSQDPVYGYTF; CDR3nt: TGCGCCAGCAGCCAAGACCCCGTCTATGGCTACACCTTC
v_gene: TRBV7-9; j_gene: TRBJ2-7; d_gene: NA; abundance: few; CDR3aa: CASSLLEGVVHELYF; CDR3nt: TGTGCCAGCAGCTTACTGGAGGGCGTCGTCCACGAGCTGTACTTC
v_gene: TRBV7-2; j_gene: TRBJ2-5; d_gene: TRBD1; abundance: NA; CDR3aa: CASSWDREAQYF; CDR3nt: TGTGCCAGCAGCTGGGACAGGGAGGCCCAGTACTTC
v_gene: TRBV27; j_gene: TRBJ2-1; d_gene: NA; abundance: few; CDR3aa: CASSLSWGYEQFF; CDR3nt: TGTGCCAGCAGTTTATCTTGGGGTTATGAGCAGTTCTTC
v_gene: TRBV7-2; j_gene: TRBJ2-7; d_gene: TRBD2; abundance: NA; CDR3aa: CASSLSVGTSGRLEQYF; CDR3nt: TGTGCCAGCAGCTTATCAGTGGGGACTAGCGGGAGGCTCGAGCAGTACTTC
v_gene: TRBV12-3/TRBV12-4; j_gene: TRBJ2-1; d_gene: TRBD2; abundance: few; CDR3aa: CASSLAGGPENEQFF; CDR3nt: TGTGCCAGCAGTTTGGCGGGAGGGCCGGAAAATGAGCAGTTCTTC
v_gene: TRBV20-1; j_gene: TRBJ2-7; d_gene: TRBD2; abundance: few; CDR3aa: CSAPSAGGPYEQYF; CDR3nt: TGCAGTGCTCCTTCGGCGGGAGGGCCCTACGAGCAGTACTTC
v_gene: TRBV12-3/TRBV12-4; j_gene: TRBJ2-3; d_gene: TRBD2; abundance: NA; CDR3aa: CASSAAGLTDTQYF; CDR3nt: TGTGCCAGCAGTGCAGCGGGATTGACAGATACGCAGTATTTT
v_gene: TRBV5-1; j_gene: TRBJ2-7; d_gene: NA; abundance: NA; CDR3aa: CASSAPQGTKVYEQYF; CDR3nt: TGCGCCAGCAGCGCGCCCCAGGGCACTAAGGTTTACGAGCAGTACTTC
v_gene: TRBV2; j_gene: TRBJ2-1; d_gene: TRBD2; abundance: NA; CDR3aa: CASRDLAGGLGDEQFF; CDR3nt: TGTGCCAGCAGGGATTTAGCGGGGGGTCTCGGTGATGAGCAGTTCTTC
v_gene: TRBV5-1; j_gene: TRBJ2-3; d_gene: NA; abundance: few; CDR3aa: CASSLDGDFRDTQYF; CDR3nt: TGCGCCAGCAGCCTGGACGGTGACTTCAGGGATACGCAGTATTTT
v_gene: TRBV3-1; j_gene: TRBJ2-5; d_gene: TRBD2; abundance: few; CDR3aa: CASSRLAGALGTQYF; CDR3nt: TGTGCCAGCAGCCGCCTAGCGGGAGCCCTGGGGACCCAGTACTTC
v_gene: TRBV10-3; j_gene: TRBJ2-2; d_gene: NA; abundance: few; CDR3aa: CAISEDTGELFF; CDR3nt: TGTGCCATCAGTGAGGACACCGGGGAGCTGTTTTTT
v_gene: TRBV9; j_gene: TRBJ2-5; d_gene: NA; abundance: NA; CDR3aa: CASNAAVGGETQYF; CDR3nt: TGTGCCAGCAACGCTGCGGTCGGAGGGGAGACCCAGTACTTC
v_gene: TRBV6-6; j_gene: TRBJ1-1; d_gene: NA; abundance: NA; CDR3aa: CASSYSRETEAFF; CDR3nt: TGTGCCAGCAGTTACTCGAGGGAGACTGAAGCTTTCTTT
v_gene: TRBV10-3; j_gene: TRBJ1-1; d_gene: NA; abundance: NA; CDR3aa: CAIKGRGGNTEAFF; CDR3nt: TGTGCCATCAAGGGCCGCGGGGGCAACACTGAAGCTTTCTTT
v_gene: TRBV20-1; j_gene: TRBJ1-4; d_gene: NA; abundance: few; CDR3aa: CSPTSTNEKLFF; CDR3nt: TGCAGCCCCACCTCAACTAATGAAAAACTGTTTTTT
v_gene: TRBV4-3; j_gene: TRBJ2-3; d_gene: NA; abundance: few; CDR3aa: CASSQDGGDTDTQYF; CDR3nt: TGCGCCAGCAGCCAAGACGGGGGAGACACAGATACGCAGTATTTT
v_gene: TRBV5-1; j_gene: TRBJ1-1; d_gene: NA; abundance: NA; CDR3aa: CASSLSGRGLNTEAFF; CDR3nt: TGCGCCAGCAGCTTGTCCGGACGGGGACTAAACACTGAAGCTTTCTTT
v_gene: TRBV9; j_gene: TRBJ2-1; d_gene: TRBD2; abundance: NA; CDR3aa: CASSVVAGGSNEQFF; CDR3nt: TGTGCCAGCAGCGTAGTGGCGGGAGGTAGTAATGAGCAGTTCTTC
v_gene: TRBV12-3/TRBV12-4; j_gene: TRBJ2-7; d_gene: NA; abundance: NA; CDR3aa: CASSPSVRGEQYF; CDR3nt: TGTGCCAGCAGCCCGTCGGTAAGGGGCGAGCAGTACTTC
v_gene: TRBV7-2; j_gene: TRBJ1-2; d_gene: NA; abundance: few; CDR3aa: CASSLVFSNYGYTF; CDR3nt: TGTGCCAGCAGCTTAGTCTTCAGCAACTATGGCTACACCTTC
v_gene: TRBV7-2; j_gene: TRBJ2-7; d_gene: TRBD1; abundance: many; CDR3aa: CASSPRDRGHEQYF; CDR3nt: TGTGCCAGCAGCCCCCGGGACAGGGGCCACGAGCAGTACTTC
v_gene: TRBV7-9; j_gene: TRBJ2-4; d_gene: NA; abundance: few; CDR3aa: CASSYGQLNIQYF; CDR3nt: TGTGCCAGCAGCTATGGACAGCTGAACATTCAGTACTTC
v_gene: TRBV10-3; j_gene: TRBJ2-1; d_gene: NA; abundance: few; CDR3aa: CAISVGDGGYNEQFF; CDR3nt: TGTGCCATCAGTGTCGGGGACGGCGGATACAATGAGCAGTTCTTC